This TCR beta chain was sequenced in a study of blood T cell repertoires in COVID-19. Profiling relied on immunoSEQ multiplex PCR, and the TCRdb table lists in-frame clones only, not all of them. The top ten clones hold less than 9% of a sample with 95,000 to 130,000 clones, 70% to 85% of them seen once. Material: peripheral blood. The TCR was taken from a man in his 70s with active or convalescent COVID-19.

The CDR3 DNA follows: TGTGCCAGCAGCTCATCAGGGGGACGGGGCTACACCTTC. The encoded protein is CASSSSGGRGYTF. The chain combines TRBV11-1 with TRBJ1-2; 7 bases match TRBD1. CDR3 length equals 13 residues. V lost 4 bases and J lost 8; bases outside the gene matches: 7. Germline loops: CDR1 SGHAT, CDR2 FQDESV (reference sequence).